This entry describes one T cell receptor (beta chain). Its antigen remains unknown. The PCR made use of 60 Vbeta and 13 Jbeta primers. Clones were read by immunoSEQ multiplex PCR, and TCRdb kept only the in-frame ones, dropping some. The table records a few hundred thousand clones, roughly 89% of them present only once. The data were obtained in a study of cytomegalovirus exposure and HLA in healthy donors. Study-level results: Presence/absence analyses took donor sequencing depth as roughly uniform. Researchers reported in a later analysis that common viral pathogens appeared linked to several top clusters. Some public TCRs appeared in many individuals, while most sequences were rare.

The CDR3 extends over 12 amino acids. V shed 7 bases and J shed 5 bases, with 12 bases lying between them. The germline gives CDR1 MNHNS, CDR2 SASEGT. The clonotype was recovered from a woman aged 18-35 years in good health and CMV-seronegative. The sequenced material came from PBMCs. J is TRBJ2-7 and V is TRBV6-1; possible D gene TRBD1, 6 bases. The CDR3 reads CASKHRVHEQYF. The CDR3 DNA reads TGTGCCAGCAAACACAGGGTCCACGAGCAGTACTTC.